Listed below are T cell receptor beta chains from one sample, sequenced in a study of identical twins. One entry per CDR3 protein results from TCRdb running MiXCR on the 5' RACE reads. The sample lists approximately 210,000 distinct CDR3 sequences; about a sixth were seen once. The sample also formed part of further work on T cells expressing NK-cell markers.

Source material: CD8+ T cells sorted from blood. The receptors originated from a woman aged 18-35 years in good health. CDR3s leave out the opening cysteine and the closing phenylalanine or tryptophan. Each record gives: CDR3 length, J gene, D gene, V gene, CDR3 protein. A D gene is named only where the DNA matches it firmly.

>11|TRBJ1-4|TRBD1|TRBV6-1
ASSDRGDEKLF
>14|TRBJ2-2|TRBD2|TRBV13
ASSHPSGGMAGELF
>11|TRBJ2-5|-|TRBV12-3/TRBV12-4
ASSLRGQETQY
>13|TRBJ2-7|TRBD1|TRBV4-1
ASSQLHGTGYEQY
>12|TRBJ2-2|TRBD2|TRBV12-3/TRBV12-4
ASKRGGTPGELF
>11|TRBJ2-3|-|TRBV29-1
SSGGQSTDTQY
>15|TRBJ2-1|TRBD2|TRBV5-6
ASSQTVASGSPNEQF
>11|TRBJ2-7|-|TRBV2
ASSGGRGYEQY
>11|TRBJ1-1|TRBD1|TRBV20-1
SGGGLENTEAF
>16|TRBJ1-2|TRBD1|TRBV11-2
ASSLGSSGGISNYGYT
>12|TRBJ2-7|-|TRBV7-9
ASSLTTPPYEQY
>12|TRBJ2-1|-|TRBV24-1
ATSDQDGRNEQF
>13|TRBJ2-3|TRBD1|TRBV9
ASSAGDRVTDTQY
>12|TRBJ2-3|TRBD2|TRBV7-2
ASSVREDTDTQY
>12|TRBJ1-4|TRBD1|TRBV12-3/TRBV12-4
ASRLRGAYEKLF
>14|TRBJ1-1|-|TRBV7-8
ASSLEGITLNTEAF
>11|TRBJ2-7|-|TRBV27
ASSYGQLYEQY
>12|TRBJ2-7|TRBD2|TRBV14
ASSQGGGPYEQY
>14|TRBJ2-1|TRBD2|TRBV10-3
AISESGPSGYNEQF
>12|TRBJ1-2|-|TRBV27
ASSFTTGFLGYT
>12|TRBJ1-2|TRBD1|TRBV27
ASRTLGTGKGYT
>12|TRBJ2-7|TRBD2|TRBV6-2/TRBV6-3
ASTDWLAGYEQY
>12|TRBJ2-1|TRBD2|TRBV7-8
ASSFLAGYNEQF
>11|TRBJ2-7|-|TRBV27
ASREIGSYEQY
>15|TRBJ2-1|TRBD2|TRBV5-1
ASTPRLAGALRDEQF
>14|TRBJ2-2|-|TRBV5-1
ASSPGGTGNTGELF